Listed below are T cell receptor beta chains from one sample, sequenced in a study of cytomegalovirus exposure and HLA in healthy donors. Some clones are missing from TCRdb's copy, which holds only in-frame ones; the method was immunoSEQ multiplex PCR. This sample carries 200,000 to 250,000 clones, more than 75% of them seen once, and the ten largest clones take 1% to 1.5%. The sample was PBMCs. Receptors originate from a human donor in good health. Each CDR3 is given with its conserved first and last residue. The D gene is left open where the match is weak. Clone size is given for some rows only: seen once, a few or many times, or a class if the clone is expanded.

TGTGCCAGCAGTTACTCCAGGTTTCAAGAGACCCAGTACTTC	CASSYSRFQETQYF	-	-	TRBV6-6	TRBJ2-5
TGTGCCAGCAGCTCTACCGGGACAGGGCCATACGAGCAGTACTTC	CASSSTGTGPYEQYF	TRBD1	-	TRBV7-9	TRBJ2-7
TGTGCCAGCAGCCCAGGGGACGTTAACACTGAAGCTTTCTTT	CASSPGDVNTEAFF	-	-	TRBV6-4	TRBJ1-1
TGCGCCAGCAGCCAAAGGGGATGGACCACCGTCGCCAAAAACATTCAGTACTTC	CASSQRGWTTVAKNIQYF	-	-	TRBV4-1	TRBJ2-4
TGTGCCAGCAGCTTGAGGGGGATCTATGGCTACACCTTC	CASSLRGIYGYTF	-	-	TRBV5-4	TRBJ1-2
TGTGCCAGCAGCCTGGGACTTTACAATGAGCAGTTCTTC	CASSLGLYNEQFF	-	-	TRBV11-2	TRBJ2-1
TGTGCCAGCAGCTTTGAGGGCTATGGCTACACCTTC	CASSFEGYGYTF	-	-	TRBV7-2	TRBJ1-2
TGTGCCTCACGACGGGGGACTAATGAAAAACTGTTTTTT	CASRRGTNEKLFF	-	few	TRBV6-5	TRBJ1-4
TGTGCCAGCCGTACCGGAGCGGGGTACGAGCAGTACTTC	CASRTGAGYEQYF	TRBD2	once	TRBV6-1	TRBJ2-7
TGTGCCAGCAGCTTAACAGGGACTAGCGGGAGCTACGAGCAGTACTTC	CASSLTGTSGSYEQYF	TRBD2	-	TRBV7-3	TRBJ2-7
TGTGCCAGCAGCTTATTCTCAGGCGCCTACGAGCAGTACTTC	CASSLFSGAYEQYF	-	once	TRBV11-2	TRBJ2-7
TGTGCCAGTAGAAGCGCGGGGGGCGACTTGAACAATGAGCAGTTCTTC	CASRSAGGDLNNEQFF	TRBD2	-	TRBV19	TRBJ2-1
TGTGCCAGCAGTTTCGACAGGGGCGGCTCCTACGAGCAGTACTTC	CASSFDRGGSYEQYF	TRBD1	few	TRBV27	TRBJ2-7
TGTGCCAGCAGTGGTTGGCTAGCGGGAGACACAGATACGCAGTATTTT	CASSGWLAGDTDTQYF	TRBD2	-	TRBV2	TRBJ2-3
TGTGCCAGCAGTTTAGCGGGAGGGCCTTCCGAGCAGTACTTC	CASSLAGGPSEQYF	TRBD2	-	TRBV28	TRBJ2-7
TGTGCCATCCGGCAGACTTCGGGGGATTCACCCCTCCACTTT	CAIRQTSGDSPLHF	-	-	TRBV10-3	TRBJ1-6
TGTGCCAGCAGTTCCGAGCCAGACACCACCGGGGAGCTGTTTTTT	CASSSEPDTTGELFF	-	-	TRBV6-5	TRBJ2-2
TGTGCCAGCAACTACTTCACTAGCGGGAGCTCCTACGAGCAGTACTTC	CASNYFTSGSSYEQYF	TRBD2	-	TRBV28	TRBJ2-7
TGCAGTGCTAGTCAGTCCTATGGCTACACCTTC	CSASQSYGYTF	-	few	TRBV20-1	TRBJ1-2
TGCGCCAGCAGCCAGGAACTAGCGGGATCCGGGGAGCTGTTTTTT	CASSQELAGSGELFF	TRBD2	-	TRBV4-3	TRBJ2-2